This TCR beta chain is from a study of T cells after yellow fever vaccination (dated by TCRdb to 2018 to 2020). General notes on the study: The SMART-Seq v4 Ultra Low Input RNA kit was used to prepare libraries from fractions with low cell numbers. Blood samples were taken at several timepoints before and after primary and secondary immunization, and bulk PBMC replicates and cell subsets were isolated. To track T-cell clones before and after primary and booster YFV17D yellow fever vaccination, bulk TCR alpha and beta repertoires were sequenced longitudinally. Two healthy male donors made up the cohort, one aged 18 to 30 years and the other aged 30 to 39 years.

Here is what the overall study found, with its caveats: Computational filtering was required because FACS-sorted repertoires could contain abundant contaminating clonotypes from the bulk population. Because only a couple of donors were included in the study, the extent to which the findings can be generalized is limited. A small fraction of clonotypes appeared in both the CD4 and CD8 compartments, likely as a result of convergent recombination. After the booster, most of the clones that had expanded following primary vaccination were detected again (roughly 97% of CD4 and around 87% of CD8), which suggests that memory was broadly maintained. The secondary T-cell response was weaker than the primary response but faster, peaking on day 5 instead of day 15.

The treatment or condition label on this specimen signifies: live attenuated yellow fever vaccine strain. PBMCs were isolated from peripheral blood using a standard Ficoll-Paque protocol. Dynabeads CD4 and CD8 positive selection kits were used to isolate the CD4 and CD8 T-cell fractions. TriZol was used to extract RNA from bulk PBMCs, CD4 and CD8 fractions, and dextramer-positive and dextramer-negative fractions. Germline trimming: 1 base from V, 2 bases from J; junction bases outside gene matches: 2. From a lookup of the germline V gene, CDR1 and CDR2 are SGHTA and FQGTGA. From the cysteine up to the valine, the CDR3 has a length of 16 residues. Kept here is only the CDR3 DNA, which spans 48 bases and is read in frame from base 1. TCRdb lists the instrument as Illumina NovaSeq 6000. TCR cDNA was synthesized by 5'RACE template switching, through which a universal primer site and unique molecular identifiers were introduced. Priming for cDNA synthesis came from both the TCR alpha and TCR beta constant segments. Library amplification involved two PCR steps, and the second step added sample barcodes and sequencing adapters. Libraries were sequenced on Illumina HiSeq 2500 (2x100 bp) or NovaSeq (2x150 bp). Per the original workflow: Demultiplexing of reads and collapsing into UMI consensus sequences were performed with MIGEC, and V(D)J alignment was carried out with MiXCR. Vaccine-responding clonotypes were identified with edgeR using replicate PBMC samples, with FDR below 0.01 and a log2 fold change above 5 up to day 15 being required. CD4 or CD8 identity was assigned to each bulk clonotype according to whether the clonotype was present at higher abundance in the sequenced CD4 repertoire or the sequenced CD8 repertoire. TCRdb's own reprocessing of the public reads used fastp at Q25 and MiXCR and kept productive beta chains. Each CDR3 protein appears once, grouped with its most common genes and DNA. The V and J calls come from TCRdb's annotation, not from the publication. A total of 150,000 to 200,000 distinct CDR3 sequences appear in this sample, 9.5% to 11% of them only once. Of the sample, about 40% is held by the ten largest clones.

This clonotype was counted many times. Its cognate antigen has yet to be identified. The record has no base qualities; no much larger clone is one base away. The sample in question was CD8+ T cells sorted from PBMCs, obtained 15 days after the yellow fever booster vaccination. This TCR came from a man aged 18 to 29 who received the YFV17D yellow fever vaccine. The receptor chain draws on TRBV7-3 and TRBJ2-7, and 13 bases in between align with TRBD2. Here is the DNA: TGTGCCAGCAGCTTAAGGGGACTAGCGGGGCCCTACGAGCAGTACGTC. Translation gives CASSLRGLAGPYEQYV.